Listed below are T cell receptor beta chains from one sample, sequenced in a study of CD4 T cells in relation to SARS-CoV-2 and coronaviruses. Clones were read by immunoSEQ multiplex PCR, and TCRdb kept only the in-frame ones, dropping some. This sample has around 25,000 clones, with approximately 82% found just once. These receptors lack a known antigen. The specimen sequenced was CD4+ T cells from PBMCs, cultured in vitro. These receptor sequences come from a human donor in good health. CDR3s include the opening cysteine and the closing phenylalanine or tryptophan. Fields, in order: J gene, V gene, D gene, clone size, CDR3 DNA, CDR3 protein. The D gene is left open where the match is weak. Rows may omit the clone size; those that give it use once, few, many or a size class.

TRBJ2-2 | TRBV18 | . | few | TGTGCCAGCTCCCACGGCAACAGGGCGGGCACCGGGGAGCTGTTTTTT | CASSHGNRAGTGELFF
TRBJ2-3 | TRBV7-2 | . | . | TGTGCCAGCAGCTTAGCCCAGCAAGCAGATACGCAGTATTTT | CASSLAQQADTQYF
TRBJ2-7 | TRBV7-9 | . | . | TGTGCCAGCACACCGGGAGCTGGCTACGAGCAGTACTTC | CASTPGAGYEQYF
TRBJ2-5 | TRBV6-4 | TRBD2 | . | TGTGCCAGCAGTCTGCTAGCGGGAGAGCAAGAGACCCAGTACTTC | CASSLLAGEQETQYF
TRBJ1-1 | TRBV5-1 | . | . | TGCGCCAGCAGCTTGGGAGACTTGAACACTGAAGCTTTCTTT | CASSLGDLNTEAFF
TRBJ2-7 | TRBV25-1 | . | . | TGTGCCAGCAGTGAATCCTCCTACGAGCAGTACTTC | CASSESSYEQYF
TRBJ2-5 | TRBV19 | . | . | TGTGCCAGTAGTATCGAGATCGGGAAAGGGGTGACCCAGTACTTC | CASSIEIGKGVTQYF
TRBJ1-1 | TRBV27 | . | . | TGTGCCAGCAGTCCCGCGACAGGTAGAAACACTGAAGCTTTCTTT | CASSPATGRNTEAFF
TRBJ2-1 | TRBV30 | TRBD2 | . | TGTGCCTGGAGTCCCATGGGACTATCTTCTACCTACAATGAGCAGTTCTTC | CAWSPMGLSSTYNEQFF
TRBJ1-2 | TRBV9 | . | once | TGTGCCAGCAGCGTCGGATTAGGGGGGTTAAACTATGGCTACACCTTC | CASSVGLGGLNYGYTF
TRBJ2-1 | TRBV28 | . | . | TGTGCCAGCAGCACCGGGACATTCTCCTACAATGAGCAGTTCTTC | CASSTGTFSYNEQFF
TRBJ1-1 | TRBV27 | . | once | TGTGCCAGTGGGGGGGAGAGATGGAACACTGAAGCTTTCTTT | CASGGERWNTEAFF
TRBJ1-4 | TRBV9 | . | . | TGTGCCAGCAGCCCCGAGGGTGGTCAGGGTGAAAAACTGTTTTTT | CASSPEGGQGEKLFF
TRBJ2-7 | TRBV6-6 | . | large | TGTGCCAGCAGTTACCTCCGAGGTTCTGGAGAGCAGTACTTC | CASSYLRGSGEQYF
TRBJ1-2 | TRBV6-5 | . | . | TGTGCCAGCAGCCTGGAAAGGGAAGGCGGCTATGGCTACACCTTC | CASSLEREGGYGYTF
TRBJ1-1 | TRBV30 | . | few | TGTGCCTGGAGTGTGAGGGAGAACACTGAAGCTTTCTTT | CAWSVRENTEAFF
TRBJ1-2 | TRBV25-1 | . | . | TGTGCCAGCAGTGAATTCTCTCGGACAGCCGTCTATGGCTACACCTTC | CASSEFSRTAVYGYTF
TRBJ2-7 | TRBV18 | . | . | TGTGCCAGCTCACCAGGGCGGCAGTGGGAGCAGTACTTC | CASSPGRQWEQYF
TRBJ1-2 | TRBV15 | . | . | TGTGCCACCAGCAGAGATAAGAGCGGTGGCTACACCTTC | CATSRDKSGGYTF
TRBJ2-1 | TRBV5-6 | . | medium-sized | TGTGCCAGCAGCTTGGGGCTAGCGAGCTCCTACAATGAGCAGTTCTTC | CASSLGLASSYNEQFF
TRBJ1-1 | TRBV30 | TRBD1 | . | TGTGCCCGGAGGGGTTCAGGGGGCCTGAACACTGAAGCTTTCTTT | CARRGSGGLNTEAFF
TRBJ2-5 | TRBV24-1 | TRBD1 | once | TGTGCCACCAGTGATTCCCACGACAGGGGGCAAGAGACCCAGTACTTC | CATSDSHDRGQETQYF